This T cell receptor beta chain was sequenced in a study of memory CD4+ T cells and cytomegalovirus serostatus. Study details: Donors were healthy Belgian adults, 9 or 10 CMV seropositive and approximately 25 seronegative.

Findings and caveats of the study: CMV serostatus prediction reached median AUC 0.95, or 0.91 with US-trained model.

The CDR3 totals 15 residues. Germline V gene data show CDR1 as MGHRA and CDR2 as YSYEKL. V was pared by 1 base and J by 8 bases, with 15 bases between. Sequencing used immunoSEQ multiplex PCR; TCRdb keeps in-frame clones, though not all of them. The sample carries some 60,000 clones, about 81% recorded once. Only a few counts were recorded for this clone. Its antigen is still unknown. Single viable CD3+CD4+CD8-CD45RO+ cells were sorted as the memory CD4+ T cells. The specimen sequenced was memory CD4+ T cells from blood. The chain is built from TRBV4-1 and TRBJ2-1, with D perhaps matching TRBD2 (6 bases). This TCR was recovered from an adult in good health and CMV-seronegative. Here the CDR3 reads CASSQGLVASYEQFF. The CDR3 DNA sequence: TGCGCCAGCAGCCAAGGACTAGTCGCATCCTATGAGCAGTTCTTC.